The clone carrying this T cell receptor beta chain showed up just a few times. The CDR3 sequence is 15 residues long. With 6 bases removed from V and 3 bases from J, the gap between germline ends came to 15 bases. Germline V gene lookup returns CDR1 LNHDA and CDR2 SQIVND (reference sequence). This specimen belongs to a study of long-term antiretroviral therapy in people with HIV. About the research overall: It was about a decade after the earliest samples that the 2015 immediate-ART recommendation appeared.

The libraries were made with immunoSEQ v3.0 at survey level. Sequencing was designed to cover roughly 40,000-55,000 T-cell genomes in each sample. Assay used: immunoSEQ multiplex PCR; TCRdb lists only in-frame clones, some missing. Of more than 7,500 clones in the sample, about 78% were seen once. This TCR was recovered from a man aged 25 to 40 with HIV. Specimen: unsorted PBMCs, collected 0.4 years before starting antiretroviral therapy. The rearrangement joins TRBV19 to TRBJ2-4; tentative D call: TRBD2 (6 bases). CDR3 bases: TGTGCCAGTAGCCTCGAGGCGGGAATCAAAAACATTCAGTACTTC. Its translation is CASSLEAGIKNIQYF.